The T cell receptor (beta chain) described here comes from a study of blood T cell repertoires in COVID-19. For the study at large: COVID-19 samples, acute and convalescent, were from the United States, Italy and Spain. From T cells, B-cell-depleted T cells, or PBMCs came the material, which was cDNA or gDNA.

Seattle patients were enrolled while actively infected and followed longitudinally. The CDR3 is made up of 11 amino acids. V lost 7 bases, J lost 6 bases, and 10 bases lay in between. CDR1 SQVTM and CDR2 ANQGSEA come from the germline V gene. Per the study methods: Scientists estimated how many nucleated cells there were by amplifying reference gene primers. Sequencing was performed with immunoSEQ multiplex PCR; in TCRdb, only in-frame clones are kept and a portion is missing. The DNA gave D and trimming, while V, J and clone size come from that table. Among roughly 150,000 clones listed, 75% to 90% were seen once.

The TCR was taken from a man aged 18 to 30 with COVID-19, enrolled during active disease. What was sequenced was peripheral blood. The chain recombines TRBV29-1 with TRBJ2-1; TRBD2 might be the D (5 bases). The CDR3 spells CSATSSNEQFF. The CDR3 nucleotides are TGCAGCGCAACTAGTTCCAATGAGCAGTTCTTC.